The present T cell receptor (beta chain) was sequenced within a study of shared clonotypes between healthy human individuals. Study results and limitations: Sharing across four donors was highest in naive CD4 (roughly 5%) and lowest in memory CD8 (around 0.4%).

Germline V lookup: CDR1 MNHEY, CDR2 SMNVEV (reference sequence). The V gene end was trimmed by 6 bases and the J gene end by 9 bases; junction bases not matched to a gene: 0. The CDR3 is made up of 12 amino acids. Evenly divided among several immunoSEQ plates was the genomic DNA of each subset. Clones were sequenced by immunoSEQ multiplex PCR, and TCRdb holds only the in-frame ones, with some missing. This table holds hundreds of thousands of clones, 85% to 95% found once. With regard to this clone: Its cognate antigen is unknown.

The naive CD8 population came from CD45RO-negative cells selected for CCR7, without terminally differentiated effector memory CD45RA+ cells. This chain connects TRBV27 to TRBJ2-1, with 12 nucleotides matching TRBD2. The specimen was naive CD8+ T cells sorted from blood. The source is a woman in her thirties in good health. CDR3 sequence reads: CASRLAGGEQFF. The CDR3 DNA follows: TGTGCCAGCAGACTAGCGGGAGGTGAGCAGTTCTTC.